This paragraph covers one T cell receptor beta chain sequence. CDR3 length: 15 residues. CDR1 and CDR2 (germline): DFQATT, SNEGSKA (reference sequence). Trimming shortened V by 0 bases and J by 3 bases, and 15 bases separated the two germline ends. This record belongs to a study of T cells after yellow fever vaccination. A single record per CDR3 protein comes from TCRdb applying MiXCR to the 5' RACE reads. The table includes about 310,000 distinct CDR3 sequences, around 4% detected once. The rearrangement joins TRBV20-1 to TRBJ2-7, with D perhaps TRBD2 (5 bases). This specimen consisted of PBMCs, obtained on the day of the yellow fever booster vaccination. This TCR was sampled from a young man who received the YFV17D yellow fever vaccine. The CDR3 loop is CSARDRRGSNYEQYV. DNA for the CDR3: TGCAGTGCTAGAGATCGCAGAGGGTCCAACTACGAGCAGTACGTC.